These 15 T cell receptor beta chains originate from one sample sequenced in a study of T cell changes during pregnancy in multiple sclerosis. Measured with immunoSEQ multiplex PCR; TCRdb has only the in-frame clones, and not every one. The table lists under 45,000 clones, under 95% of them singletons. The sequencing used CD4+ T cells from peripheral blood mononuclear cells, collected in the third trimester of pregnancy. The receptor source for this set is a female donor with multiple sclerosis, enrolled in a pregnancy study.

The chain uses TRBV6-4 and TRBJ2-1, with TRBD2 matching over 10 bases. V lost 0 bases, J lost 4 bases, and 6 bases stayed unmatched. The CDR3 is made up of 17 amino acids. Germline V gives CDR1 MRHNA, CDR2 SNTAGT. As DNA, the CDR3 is TGTGCCAGCAGTGACTCGCGGAGCGGGGGGGCTTACAATGAGCAGTTCTTC. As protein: CASSDSRSGGAYNEQFF.

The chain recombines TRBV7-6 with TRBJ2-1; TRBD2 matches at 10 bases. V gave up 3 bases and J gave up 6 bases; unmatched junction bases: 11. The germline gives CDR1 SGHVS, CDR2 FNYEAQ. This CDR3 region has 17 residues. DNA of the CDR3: TGTGCCAGCAGCTTTTCCAGCGGGAGGGCCGGGGGCAATGAGCAGTTCTTC. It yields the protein CASSFSSGRAGGNEQFF. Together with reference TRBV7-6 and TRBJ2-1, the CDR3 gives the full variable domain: GAGVSQSPRYKVTKRGQDVALRCDPISGHVSLYWYRQALGQGPEFLTYFNYEAQQDKSGLPNDRFSAERPEGSISTLTIQRTEQRDSAMYRCASSFSSGRAGGNEQFFGPGTRLTVL.

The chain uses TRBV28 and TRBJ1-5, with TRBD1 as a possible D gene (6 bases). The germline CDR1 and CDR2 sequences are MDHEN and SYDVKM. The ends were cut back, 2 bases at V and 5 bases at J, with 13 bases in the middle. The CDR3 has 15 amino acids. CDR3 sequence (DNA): TGTGCCAGCAGTTTAATAACAGGGAGGGATCAGCCCCAGCATTTT. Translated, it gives CASSLITGRDQPQHF.

This chain's CDR3 is CASSVEGLEYQPQHF. The CDR3 DNA reads as TGTGCCAGCAGTGTGGAGGGGCTTGAGTATCAGCCCCAGCATTTT. The chain has TRBV6-1 and TRBJ1-5; tentative D call: TRBD1 (5 bases). Germline V gene sequence: CDR1 MNHNS, CDR2 SASEGT. This CDR3 contains 15 residues. With 4 bases removed from V and 5 bases from J, the gap between germline ends came to 15 bases.

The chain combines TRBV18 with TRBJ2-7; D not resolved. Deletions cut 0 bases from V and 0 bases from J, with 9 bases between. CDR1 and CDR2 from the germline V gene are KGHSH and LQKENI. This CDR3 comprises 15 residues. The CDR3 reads CASSPPAGSSYEQYF. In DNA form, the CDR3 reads TGTGCCAGCTCACCACCGGCTGGCAGCTCCTACGAGCAGTACTTC.

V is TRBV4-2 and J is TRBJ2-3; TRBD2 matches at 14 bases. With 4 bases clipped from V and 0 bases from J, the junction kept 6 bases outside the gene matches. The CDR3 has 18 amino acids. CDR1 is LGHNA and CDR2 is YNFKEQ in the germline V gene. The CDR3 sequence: CASSRGGLAGGSTDTQYF. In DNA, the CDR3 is TGTGCCAGCAGCCGGGGAGGACTAGCGGGGGGTAGCACAGATACGCAGTATTTT.

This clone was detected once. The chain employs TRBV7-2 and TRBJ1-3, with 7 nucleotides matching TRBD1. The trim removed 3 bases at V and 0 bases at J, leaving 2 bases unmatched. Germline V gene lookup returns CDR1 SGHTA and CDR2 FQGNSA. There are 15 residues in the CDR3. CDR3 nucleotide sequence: TGTGCCAGCAGCTTCCGGGACAGCTCTGGAAACACCATATATTTT. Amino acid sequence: CASSFRDSSGNTIYF.

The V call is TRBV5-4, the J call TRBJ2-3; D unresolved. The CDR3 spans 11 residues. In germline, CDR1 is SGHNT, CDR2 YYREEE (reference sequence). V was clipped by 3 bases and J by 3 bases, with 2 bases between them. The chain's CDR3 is CASSSTDTQYF. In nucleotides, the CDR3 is TGTGCCAGCAGCTCGACAGATACGCAGTATTTT.

This CDR3 reads CASSQTTGNTEAFF. The CDR3, as DNA: TGTGCCAGCAGCCAAACGACAGGGAACACTGAAGCTTTCTTT. The chain combines TRBV4-2 with TRBJ1-1; maybe TRBD1 (6 bases). Germline V gene sequence: CDR1 LGHNA, CDR2 YNFKEQ. The CDR3 sequence is 14 residues long. Trimming took 2 bases from V and 1 from J, leaving 8 bases between them.

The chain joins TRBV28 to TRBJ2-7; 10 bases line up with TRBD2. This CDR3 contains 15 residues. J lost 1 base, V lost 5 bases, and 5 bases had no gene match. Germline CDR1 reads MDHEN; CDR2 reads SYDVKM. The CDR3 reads CASSMPGLASYEQYF. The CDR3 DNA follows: TGTGCCAGCAGTATGCCGGGACTAGCGTCCTACGAGCAGTACTTC.

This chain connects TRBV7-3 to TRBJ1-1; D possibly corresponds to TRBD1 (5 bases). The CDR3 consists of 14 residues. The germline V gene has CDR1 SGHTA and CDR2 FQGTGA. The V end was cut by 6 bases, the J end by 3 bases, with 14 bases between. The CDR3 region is CASRAAGRDTEAFF. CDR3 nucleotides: TGTGCCAGCAGGGCCGCGGGGCGAGACACTGAAGCTTTCTTT.

The CDR3 DNA reads TGTGCCAGCAGCCAAGGGACTAGCGTGAAGGAGACCCAGTACTTC. Amino acid sequence: CASSQGTSVKETQYF. The chain combines TRBV7-9 with TRBJ2-5, with 10 positions matching TRBD2. Trimming cost V 5 bases and J 5 bases; bases outside gene matches: 8. The CDR3 spans 15 residues. CDR1 and CDR2 from the germline V gene are SEHNR and FQNEAQ (reference sequence). Full variable domain (rest looked up from reference TRBV7-9 and TRBJ2-5): DTGVSQNPRHKITKRGQNVTFRCDPISEHNRLYWYRQTLGQGPEFLTYFQNEAQLEKSRLLSDRFSAERPKGSFSTLEIQRTEQGDSAMYLCASSQGTSVKETQYFGPGTRLLVL.

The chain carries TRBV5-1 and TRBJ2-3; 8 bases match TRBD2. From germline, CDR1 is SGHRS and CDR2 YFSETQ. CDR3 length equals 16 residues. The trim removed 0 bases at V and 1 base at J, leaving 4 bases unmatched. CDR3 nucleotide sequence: TGCGCCAGCAGCTTGGGTTTGACTAGCGGCACAGATACGCAGTATTTT. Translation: CASSLGLTSGTDTQYF. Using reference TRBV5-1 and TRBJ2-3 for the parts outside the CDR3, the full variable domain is KAGVTQTPRYLIKTRGQQVTLSCSPISGHRSVSWYQQTPGQGLQFLFEYFSETQRNKGNFPGRFSGRQFSNSRSEMNVSTLELGDSALYLCASSLGLTSGTDTQYFGPGTRLTVL.

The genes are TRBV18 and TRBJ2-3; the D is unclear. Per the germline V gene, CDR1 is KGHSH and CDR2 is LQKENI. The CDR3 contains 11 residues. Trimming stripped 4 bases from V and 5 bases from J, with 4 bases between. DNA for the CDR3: TGTGCCAGCTCACAGCTAGATACGCAGTATTTT. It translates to CASSQLDTQYF.

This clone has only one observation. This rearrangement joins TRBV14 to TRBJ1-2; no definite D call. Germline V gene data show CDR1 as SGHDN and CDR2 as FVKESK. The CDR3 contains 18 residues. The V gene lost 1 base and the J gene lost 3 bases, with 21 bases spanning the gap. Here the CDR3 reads CASSQVRTTEVFDYGYTF. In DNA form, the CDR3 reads TGTGCCAGCAGCCAAGTCCGCACGACCGAGGTTTTTGACTATGGCTACACCTTC.